Listed below are T cell receptor beta chains from one sample, sequenced in a study of cytomegalovirus exposure and HLA in healthy donors. Measured with immunoSEQ multiplex PCR; TCRdb has only the in-frame clones, and not every one. Among approximately 110,000 clones listed, about 70% were seen once. The sequenced sample consisted of PBMCs. These receptor sequences come from a woman aged 35 to 49 in good health and CMV-seronegative. Both conserved end residues are trimmed from each CDR3. Rows give clone size only sometimes, using once, few, many, or a class for an expanded clone.

clone_size: -; v_call: TRBV30; j_call: TRBJ1-6; cdr3_aa: AWEGPGLSPLH
clone_size: -; v_call: TRBV28; j_call: TRBJ1-1; cdr3_aa: ASSSETGSAEAF
clone_size: -; v_call: TRBV10-3; j_call: TRBJ1-2; cdr3_aa: AISGGQGVTYGYT
clone_size: -; v_call: TRBV4-1; j_call: TRBJ2-5; cdr3_aa: ASSMGQGRETQY
clone_size: once; v_call: TRBV7-6; j_call: TRBJ2-1; cdr3_aa: ASSLSSGRPSSYNEQF
clone_size: -; v_call: TRBV7-9; j_call: TRBJ1-2; cdr3_aa: ASSLETGGYGYT
clone_size: -; v_call: TRBV6-1; j_call: TRBJ2-1; cdr3_aa: ASSETYWGGPEQF
clone_size: -; v_call: TRBV9; j_call: TRBJ1-1; cdr3_aa: ASSPRVSYSPQMNTEAF
clone_size: -; v_call: TRBV30; j_call: TRBJ2-3; cdr3_aa: AWSARGAASS
clone_size: few; v_call: TRBV6-5; j_call: TRBJ1-2; cdr3_aa: ASSPRGGDYGYT
clone_size: -; v_call: TRBV19; j_call: TRBJ2-1; cdr3_aa: ASSIGGRAYNEQF
clone_size: -; v_call: TRBV19; j_call: TRBJ1-1; cdr3_aa: ASSRVLAAGTEAF
clone_size: few; v_call: TRBV21-1; j_call: TRBJ2-1; cdr3_aa: ATSLAGGPCWYNEQF
clone_size: -; v_call: TRBV5-1; j_call: -; cdr3_aa: ASSLAGDSSYEQY
clone_size: -; v_call: TRBV7-6; j_call: TRBJ2-7; cdr3_aa: ASSLERSSYEQY
clone_size: few; v_call: TRBV7-8; j_call: TRBJ1-5; cdr3_aa: ASSSGLPGNQPQH
clone_size: -; v_call: TRBV6-1; j_call: TRBJ2-7; cdr3_aa: ASGGPEQY
clone_size: -; v_call: TRBV6-5; j_call: TRBJ1-5; cdr3_aa: ASRRTGISNQPQH
clone_size: -; v_call: TRBV18; j_call: TRBJ2-7; cdr3_aa: ASSRSTSSYEQY
clone_size: -; v_call: TRBV6-1; j_call: TRBJ2-7; cdr3_aa: ASSDGFSGAGISEQY
clone_size: once; v_call: TRBV4-2; j_call: TRBJ2-5; cdr3_aa: ASSQLGQPEETQY
clone_size: -; v_call: TRBV11-3; j_call: TRBJ2-3; cdr3_aa: ASSPGQGADTQY